This TCR beta chain was captured by sequencing in a study of control samples from healthy donors and cancer patients. Sequencing used immunoSEQ multiplex PCR; TCRdb keeps in-frame clones, though not all of them. The sample has over 45,000 clones, about 92% seen once. A remark on this clone: This sample also contains other DNA sequences that code for the same CDR3.

Germline V lookup: CDR1 SGDLS, CDR2 YYNGEE. J lost 0 bases, V lost 2 bases, and 2 bases had no gene match. This CDR3 has 14 amino acids. The sample comprised PBMCs. The sequence came from a middle-aged man with colorectal cancer. The chain couples TRBV9 to TRBJ2-7, with 7 bases that match TRBD2. The CDR3 nucleotides are TGTGCCAGCAGCGTGGGCGGGAGCTCCTACGAGCAGTACTTC. Translation gives CASSVGGSSYEQYF. The variable domain in full, completed from reference TRBV9 and TRBJ2-7, reads DSGVTQTPKHLITATGQRVTLRCSPRSGDLSVYWYQQSLDQGLQFLIQYYNGEERAKGNILERFSAQQFPDLHSELNLSSLELGDSALYFCASSVGGSSYEQYFGPGTRLTVT.